This entry features one TCR beta chain sequence. Its antigen remains unknown. Repertoires were generated with immunoSEQ multiplex PCR, while TCRdb's copy carries only in-frame clones and drops some. The table includes some 130,000 clones, 80% detected once. Time point given: week 11, during vaccination. Topical imiquimod was applied with each vaccine dose, which held 300 ug of mutant IDH1 20-mer peptide. Trimming pared 0 bases from V and 6 bases from J, leaving 9 bases between. The CDR3 totals 13 residues. In germline, CDR1 is GTSNPN, CDR2 SVGIG (reference sequence). The data stem from a study of a mutant IDH1 vaccine in newly diagnosed glioma. About the research overall: The patients were given eight vaccinations, one each in weeks 1, 3, 5, 7, 11, 15, 19 and 23.

The sequence was collected from a man between 35 and 55 years old with glioma. This sequence joins TRBV30 and TRBJ2-1; D gene uncertain. The source was PBMCs, collected from a glioma patient whose treatment included an IDH1 peptide vaccine. CDR3 sequence reads: CAWSVSSSNEQFF. The CDR3 bases are TGTGCCTGGAGTGTAAGTAGCTCCAATGAGCAGTTCTTC.